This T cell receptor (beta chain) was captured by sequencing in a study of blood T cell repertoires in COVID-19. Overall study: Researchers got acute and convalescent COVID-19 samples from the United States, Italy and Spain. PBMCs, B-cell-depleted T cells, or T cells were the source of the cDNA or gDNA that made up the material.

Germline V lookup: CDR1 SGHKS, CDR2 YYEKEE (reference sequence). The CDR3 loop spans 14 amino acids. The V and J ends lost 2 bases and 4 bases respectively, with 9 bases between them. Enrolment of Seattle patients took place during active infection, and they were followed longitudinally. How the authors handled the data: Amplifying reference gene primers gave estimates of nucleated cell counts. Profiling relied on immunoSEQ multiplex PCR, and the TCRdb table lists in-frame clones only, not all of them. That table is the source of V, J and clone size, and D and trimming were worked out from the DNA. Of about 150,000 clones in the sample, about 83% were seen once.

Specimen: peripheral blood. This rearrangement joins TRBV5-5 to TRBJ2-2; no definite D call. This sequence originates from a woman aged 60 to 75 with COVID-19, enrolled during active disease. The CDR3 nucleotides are TGTGCCAGCAGCTTTTTGGAGAGCACCGGGGAGCTGTTTTTT. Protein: CASSFLESTGELFF.